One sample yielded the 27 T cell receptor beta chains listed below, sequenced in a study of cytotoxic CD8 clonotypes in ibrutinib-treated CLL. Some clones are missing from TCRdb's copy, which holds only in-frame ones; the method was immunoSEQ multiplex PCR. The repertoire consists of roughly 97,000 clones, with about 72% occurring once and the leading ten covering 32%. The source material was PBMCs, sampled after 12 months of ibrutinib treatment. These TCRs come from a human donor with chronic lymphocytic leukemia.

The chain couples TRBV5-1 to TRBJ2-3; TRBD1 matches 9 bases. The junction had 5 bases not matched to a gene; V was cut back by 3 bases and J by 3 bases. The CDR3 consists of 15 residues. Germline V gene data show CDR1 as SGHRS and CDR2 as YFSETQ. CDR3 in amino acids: CASSYLTGGTDTQYF. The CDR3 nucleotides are TGCGCCAGCAGCTACCTGACAGGGGGGACAGATACGCAGTATTTT.

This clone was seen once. The CDR3 loop reads CASSITSGRGNTEAFF. CDR3 nucleotides: TGTGCCAGCAGTATAACCTCGGGGCGAGGGAACACTGAAGCTTTCTTT. The V gene is TRBV25-1, the J gene TRBJ1-1; possibly TRBD1 for D (5 bases). Trimming cost V 5 bases and J 1 base, with 17 bases left between them. Germline lookup yields CDR1 MGHDK and CDR2 SYGVNS. The length of the CDR3 is 16 residues.

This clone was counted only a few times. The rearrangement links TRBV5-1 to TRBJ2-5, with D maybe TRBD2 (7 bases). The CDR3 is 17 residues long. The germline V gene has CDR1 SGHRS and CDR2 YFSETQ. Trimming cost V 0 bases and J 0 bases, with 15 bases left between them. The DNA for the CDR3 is TGCGCCAGCAGCTTGGCCAGTGGGAGGGGGAACCAAGAGACCCAGTACTTC. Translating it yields CASSLASGRGNQETQYF.

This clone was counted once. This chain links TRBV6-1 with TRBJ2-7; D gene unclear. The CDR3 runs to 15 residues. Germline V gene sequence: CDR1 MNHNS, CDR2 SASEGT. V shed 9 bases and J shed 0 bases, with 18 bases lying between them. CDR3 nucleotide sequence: TGTGCCAGTCAAAGACGCGGCCTGAGCTCCTACGAGCAGTACTTC. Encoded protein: CASQRRGLSSYEQYF.

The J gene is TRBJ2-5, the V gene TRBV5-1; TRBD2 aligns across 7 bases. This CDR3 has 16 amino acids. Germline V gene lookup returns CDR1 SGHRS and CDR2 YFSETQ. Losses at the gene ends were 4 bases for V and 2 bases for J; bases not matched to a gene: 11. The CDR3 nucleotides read TGCGCCAGCAGCCCCAACGTGGCTAGCGGACAAGAGACCCAGTACTTC. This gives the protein CASSPNVASGQETQYF.

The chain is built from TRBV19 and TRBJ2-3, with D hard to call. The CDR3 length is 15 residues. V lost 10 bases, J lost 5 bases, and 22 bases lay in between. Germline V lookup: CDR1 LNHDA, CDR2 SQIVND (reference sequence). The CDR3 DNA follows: TGTGCCATCTCCCTCAGCATGTTGGGCAGAGATACGCAGTATTTT. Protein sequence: CAISLSMLGRDTQYF.

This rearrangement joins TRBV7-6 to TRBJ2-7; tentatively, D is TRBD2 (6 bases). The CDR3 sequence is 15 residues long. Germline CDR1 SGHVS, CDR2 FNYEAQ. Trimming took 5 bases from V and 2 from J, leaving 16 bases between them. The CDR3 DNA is TGTGCCAGCAGCCCCCGGAGCGGGCCAACCTACGAGCAGTACTTC. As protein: CASSPRSGPTYEQYF.

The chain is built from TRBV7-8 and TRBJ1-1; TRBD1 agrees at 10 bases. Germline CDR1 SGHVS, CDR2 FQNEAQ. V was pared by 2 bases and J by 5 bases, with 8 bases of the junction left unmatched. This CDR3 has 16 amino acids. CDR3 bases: TGTGCCAGCAGCTTAAAGACAGGGGGCGGATGGACTGAAGCTTTCTTT. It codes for CASSLKTGGGWTEAFF.

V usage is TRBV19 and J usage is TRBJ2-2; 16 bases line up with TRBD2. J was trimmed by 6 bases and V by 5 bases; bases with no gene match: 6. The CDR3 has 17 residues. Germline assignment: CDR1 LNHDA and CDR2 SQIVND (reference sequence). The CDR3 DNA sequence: TGTGCCAGTAGTGCCGGGACTAGCGGGGGGGCCGCCGGGGAGCTGTTTTTT. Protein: CASSAGTSGGAAGELFF.

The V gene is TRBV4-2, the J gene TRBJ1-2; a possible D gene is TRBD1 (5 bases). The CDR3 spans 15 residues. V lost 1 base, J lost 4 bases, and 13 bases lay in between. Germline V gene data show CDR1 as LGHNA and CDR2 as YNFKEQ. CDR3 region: CASSQGQEGPYGYTF. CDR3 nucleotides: TGTGCCAGCAGCCAAGGTCAGGAGGGGCCCTATGGCTACACCTTC.

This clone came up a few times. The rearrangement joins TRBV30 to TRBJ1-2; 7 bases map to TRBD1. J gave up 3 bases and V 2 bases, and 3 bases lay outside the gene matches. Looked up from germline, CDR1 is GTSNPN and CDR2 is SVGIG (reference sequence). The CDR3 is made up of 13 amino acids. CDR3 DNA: TGTGCCTGGAGTACTGGACAGGACTATGGCTACACCTTC. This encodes CAWSTGQDYGYTF. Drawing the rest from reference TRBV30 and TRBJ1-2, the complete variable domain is SQTIHQWPATLVQPVGSPLSLECTVEGTSNPNLYWYRQAAGRGLQLLFYSVGIGQISSEVPQNLSASRPQDRQFILSSKKLLLSDSGFYLCAWSTGQDYGYTFGSGTRLTVV.

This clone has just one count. The DNA of the CDR3 is TGCGCCACCTCCGAGGGGCTTCCGAACACTGAAGCTTTCTTT. Translation gives CATSEGLPNTEAFF. The rearrangement links TRBV5-1 to TRBJ1-1; D is possibly TRBD1 (5 bases). Germline V gene data show CDR1 as SGHRS and CDR2 as YFSETQ. V was clipped by 9 bases and J by 1 base, with 16 bases between them. The CDR3 is 14 amino acids.

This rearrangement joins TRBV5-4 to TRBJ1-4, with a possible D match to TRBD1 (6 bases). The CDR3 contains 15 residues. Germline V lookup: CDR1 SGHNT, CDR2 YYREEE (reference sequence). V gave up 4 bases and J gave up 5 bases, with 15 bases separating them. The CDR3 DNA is TGTGCCAGCAGCCAAGAGCGGGGGGCGAATGAAAAACTGTTTTTT. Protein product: CASSQERGANEKLFF.

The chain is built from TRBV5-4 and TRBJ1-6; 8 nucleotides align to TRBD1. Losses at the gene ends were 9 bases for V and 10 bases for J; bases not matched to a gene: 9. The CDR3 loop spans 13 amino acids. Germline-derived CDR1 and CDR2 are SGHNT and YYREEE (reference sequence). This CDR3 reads CATQGERRSPLHF. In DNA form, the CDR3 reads TGTGCCACACAGGGGGAGAGACGGTCACCCCTCCACTTT. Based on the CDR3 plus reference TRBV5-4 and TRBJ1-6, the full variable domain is ETGVTQSPTHLIKTRGQQVTLRCSSQSGHNTVSWYQQALGQGPQFIFQYYREEENGRGNFPPRFSGLQFPNYSSELNVNALELDDSALYLCATQGERRSPLHFGNGTRLTVT.

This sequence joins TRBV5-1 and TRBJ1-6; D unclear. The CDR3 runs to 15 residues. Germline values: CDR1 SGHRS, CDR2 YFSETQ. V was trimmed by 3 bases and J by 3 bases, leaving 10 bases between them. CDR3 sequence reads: CASSSDGDYNSPLHF. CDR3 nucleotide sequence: TGCGCCAGCAGCTCGGACGGAGACTATAATTCACCCCTCCACTTT.

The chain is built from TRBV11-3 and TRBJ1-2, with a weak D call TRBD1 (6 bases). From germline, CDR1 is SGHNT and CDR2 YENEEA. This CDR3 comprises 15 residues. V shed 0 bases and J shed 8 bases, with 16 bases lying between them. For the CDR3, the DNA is TGTGCCAGCAGCTTAGAGAGAGTACAGGGAGCCGGCTACACCTTC. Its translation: CASSLERVQGAGYTF.

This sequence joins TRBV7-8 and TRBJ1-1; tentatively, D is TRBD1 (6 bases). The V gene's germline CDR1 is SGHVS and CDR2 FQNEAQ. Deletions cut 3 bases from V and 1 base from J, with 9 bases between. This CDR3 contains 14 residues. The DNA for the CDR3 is TGTGCCAGCAGCTTGTTACAGGGGAACACTGAAGCTTTCTTT. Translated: CASSLLQGNTEAFF.

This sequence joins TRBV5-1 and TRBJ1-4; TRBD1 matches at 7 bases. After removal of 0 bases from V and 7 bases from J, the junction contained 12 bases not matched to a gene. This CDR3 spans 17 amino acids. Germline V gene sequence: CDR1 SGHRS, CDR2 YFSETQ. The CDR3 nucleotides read TGCGCCAGCAGCTTGGGACAGGGTTCTGATGGAAGTGAAAAACTGTTTTTT. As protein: CASSLGQGSDGSEKLFF. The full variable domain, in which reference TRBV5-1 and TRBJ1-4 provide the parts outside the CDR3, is KAGVTQTPRYLIKTRGQQVTLSCSPISGHRSVSWYQQTPGQGLQFLFEYFSETQRNKGNFPGRFSGRQFSNSRSEMNVSTLELGDSALYLCASSLGQGSDGSEKLFFGSGTQLSVL.

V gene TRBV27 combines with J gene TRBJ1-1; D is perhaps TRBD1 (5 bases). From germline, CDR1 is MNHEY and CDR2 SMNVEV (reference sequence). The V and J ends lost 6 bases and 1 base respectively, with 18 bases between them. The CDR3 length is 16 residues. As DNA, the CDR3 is TGTGCCAGCAGCCCTACCATATGGGGCGCGAACACTGAAGCTTTCTTT. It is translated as CASSPTIWGANTEAFF.

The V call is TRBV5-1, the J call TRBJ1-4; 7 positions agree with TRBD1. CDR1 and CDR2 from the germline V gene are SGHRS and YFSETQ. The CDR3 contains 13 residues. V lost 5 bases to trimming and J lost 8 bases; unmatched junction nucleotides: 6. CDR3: CASSPQGGEKLFF. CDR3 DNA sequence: TGCGCCAGCAGTCCTCAGGGGGGAGAAAAACTGTTTTTT.

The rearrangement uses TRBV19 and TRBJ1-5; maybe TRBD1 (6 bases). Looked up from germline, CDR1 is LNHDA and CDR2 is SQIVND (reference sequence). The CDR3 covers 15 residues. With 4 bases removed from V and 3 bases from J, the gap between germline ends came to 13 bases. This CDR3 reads CASSTPGQPNQPQHF. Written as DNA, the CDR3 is TGTGCCAGTAGTACGCCCGGACAGCCCAATCAGCCCCAGCATTTT.

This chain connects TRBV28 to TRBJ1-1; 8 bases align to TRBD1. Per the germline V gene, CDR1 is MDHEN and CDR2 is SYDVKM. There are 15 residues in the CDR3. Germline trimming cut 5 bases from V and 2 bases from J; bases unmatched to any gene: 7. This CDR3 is CASSLQGAPNTEAFF. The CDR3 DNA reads TGTGCCAGCAGTCTTCAGGGGGCGCCCAACACTGAAGCTTTCTTT.

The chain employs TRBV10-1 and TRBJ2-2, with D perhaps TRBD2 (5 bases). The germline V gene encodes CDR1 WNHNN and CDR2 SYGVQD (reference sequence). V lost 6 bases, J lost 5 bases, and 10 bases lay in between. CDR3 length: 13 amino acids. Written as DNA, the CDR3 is TGCGCCAGCAGGGAGGCGTATACCGGGGAGCTGTTTTTT. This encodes CASREAYTGELFF.

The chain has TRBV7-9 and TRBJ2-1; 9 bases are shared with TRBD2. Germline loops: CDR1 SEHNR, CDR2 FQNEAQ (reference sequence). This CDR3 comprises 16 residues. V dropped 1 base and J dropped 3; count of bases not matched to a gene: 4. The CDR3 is CASSLEAGGFYNEQFF. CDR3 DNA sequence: TGTGCCAGCAGCTTAGAAGCGGGGGGATTCTACAATGAGCAGTTCTTC. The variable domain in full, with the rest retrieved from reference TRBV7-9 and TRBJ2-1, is DTGVSQNPRHKITKRGQNVTFRCDPISEHNRLYWYRQTLGQGPEFLTYFQNEAQLEKSRLLSDRFSAERPKGSFSTLEIQRTEQGDSAMYLCASSLEAGGFYNEQFFGPGTRLTVL.

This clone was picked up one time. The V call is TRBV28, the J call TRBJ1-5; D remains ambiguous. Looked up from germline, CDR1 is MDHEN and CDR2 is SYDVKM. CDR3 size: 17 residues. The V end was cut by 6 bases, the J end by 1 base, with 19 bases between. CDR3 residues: CASSPPPQVRSNQPQHF. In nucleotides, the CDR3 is TGTGCCAGCAGCCCGCCGCCCCAGGTCAGAAGCAATCAGCCCCAGCATTTT.

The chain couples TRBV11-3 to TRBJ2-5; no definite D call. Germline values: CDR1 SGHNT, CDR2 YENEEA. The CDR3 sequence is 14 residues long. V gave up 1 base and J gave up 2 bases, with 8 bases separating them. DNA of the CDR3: TGTGCCAGCAGCTTAGGTTGGCAGCAAGAGACCCAGTACTTC. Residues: CASSLGWQQETQYF.

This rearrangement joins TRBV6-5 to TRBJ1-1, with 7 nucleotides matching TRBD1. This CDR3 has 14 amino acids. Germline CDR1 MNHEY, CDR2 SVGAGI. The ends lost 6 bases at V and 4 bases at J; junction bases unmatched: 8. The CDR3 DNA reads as TGTGCCAGCAGCCCTGACAGGGTGAGCACTGAAGCTTTCTTT. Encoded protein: CASSPDRVSTEAFF.